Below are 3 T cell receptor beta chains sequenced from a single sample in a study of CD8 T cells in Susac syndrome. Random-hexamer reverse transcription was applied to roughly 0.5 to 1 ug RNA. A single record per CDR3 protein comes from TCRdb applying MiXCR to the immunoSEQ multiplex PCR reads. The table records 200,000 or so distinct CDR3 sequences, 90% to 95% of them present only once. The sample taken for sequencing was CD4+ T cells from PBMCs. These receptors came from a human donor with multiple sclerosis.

The CDR3 reads CSATTEDKDTQYF. The DNA of the CDR3 is TGCAGTGCTACGACGGAGGACAAAGATACGCAGTATTTT. The genes are TRBV20-1 and TRBJ2-3, with D perhaps matching TRBD1 or TRBD2 (5 bases each). V lost 4 bases and J 5 bases, leaving 13 bases between the germline ends. Per germline, CDR1 DFQATT and CDR2 SNEGSKA (reference sequence). CDR3 size: 13 residues.

The CDR3 DNA sequence: TGTGCCACCAGCAGTCCGGGACAGGGCTACAATGAGCAGTTCTTC. It is translated as CATSSPGQGYNEQFF. V gene TRBV15 combines with J gene TRBJ2-1; TRBD1 matches at 9 bases. After removal of 3 bases from V and 3 bases from J, the junction contained 3 bases not matched to a gene. Looked up from germline, CDR1 is LNHNV and CDR2 is YYDKDF (reference sequence). This CDR3 spans 15 amino acids. The complete variable domain, with remaining parts taken from reference TRBV15 and TRBJ2-1, reads DAMVIQNPRYQVTQFGKPVTLSCSQTLNHNVMYWYQQKSSQAPKLLFHYYDKDFNNEADTPDNFQSRRPNTSFCFLDIRSPGLGDTAMYLCATSSPGQGYNEQFFGPGTRLTVL.

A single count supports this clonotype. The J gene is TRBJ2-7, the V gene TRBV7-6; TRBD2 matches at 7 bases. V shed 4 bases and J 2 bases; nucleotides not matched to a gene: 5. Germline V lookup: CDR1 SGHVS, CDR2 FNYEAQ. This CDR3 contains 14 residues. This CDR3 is CASSSMGGTYEQYF. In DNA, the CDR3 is TGTGCCAGCAGCTCCATGGGGGGGACCTACGAGCAGTACTTC.